The sequence of this T cell receptor beta chain was determined in a study of radiation and T cells in renal cell carcinoma. Whole-study context: Nephrectomy followed 15 Gy stereotactic body radiation by 4 weeks. Study-wide findings and caveats: In blood, top tumor clones expanded by 2 weeks, shrinking by 4.

Time point reported: baseline pretreatment blood. Treatment of the sample: 15 Gy SBRT to primary tumor, nephrectomy 4 weeks later. This table comes from immunoSEQ multiplex PCR, and its TCRdb copy is limited to in-frame clones, with some not included. The table records roughly 120,000 clones, about four fifths of them present only once. About this clone: Its matching antigen is unknown.

Germline V gene lookup returns CDR1 MNHEY and CDR2 SVGAGI. There are 12 residues in the CDR3. V was trimmed by 5 bases and J by 11 bases, leaving 15 bases between them. The sample was blood, taken from a patient whose treatment included radiotherapy and nephrectomy. The chain uses TRBV6-5 and TRBJ1-1; tentative D call: TRBD1 (5 bases). This clonotype was obtained from a woman in her sixties with renal cell carcinoma. The CDR3 DNA sequence: TGTGCCAGCAGTGACGCAGGGCTGAATGCTTTCTTT. It translates to CASSDAGLNAFF.